These T cell receptor beta chains were read from a single sample in a study of patients and donors after allogeneic stem cell transplantation. In TCRdb, the RT-PCR reads were re-called with MiXCR into one record per CDR3 protein. The data hold approximately 7,600 distinct CDR3 sequences, with 11% observed a single time. The sample consisted of blood, either unsorted or a sorted T cell fraction (not recorded which). The receptor set was obtained from a human donor who was either an allogeneic HSCT recipient or a stem cell or donor lymphocyte infusion donor (not recorded which). It is not recorded whose cells these are; they may come from a transplant donor. The CDR3 runs from the conserved cysteine through the conserved F or W. The D gene is left open where the match is weak. A clone size is listed for some rows: how often the clone was seen (once, few, many), or a class if it is expanded.

-	-	TRBJ2-5	TRBV18	CASSQASSQETQYF	TGTGCCAGCTCACAGGCTAGCAGCCAAGAGACCCAGTACTTC
medium-sized	TRBD1	TRBJ2-7	TRBV20-1	CSASRTGDGEQYF	TGCAGTGCTAGTCGTACAGGGGATGGAGAGCAGTACTTC
once	-	TRBJ2-2	TRBV5-1	CASSLGAKRELFF	TGCGCCAGCAGCTTGGGCGCCAAGAGGGAGCTGTTTTTT
few	-	TRBJ2-1	TRBV20-1	CSAQPGLDSYNEQFF	TGCAGTGCCCAACCGGGACTCGACTCCTACAATGAGCAGTTCTTC
few	TRBD1	TRBJ1-1	TRBV12-3/TRBV12-4	CASSSPGQDGGTEAFF	TGTGCCAGCAGTTCACCCGGACAGGACGGAGGCACTGAAGCTTTCTTT
many	-	TRBJ2-1	TRBV29-1	CSVDPPRAGSSYNEQFF	TGCAGCGTTGACCCTCCTAGGGCGGGGAGCTCCTACAATGAGCAGTTCTTC
few	TRBD2	TRBJ2-3	TRBV7-9	CASSQRAGGITDTQYF	TGTGCCAGCAGCCAGAGAGCGGGGGGGATCACAGATACGCAGTATTTT
many	TRBD1	TRBJ1-2	TRBV6-1	CASGGTANYGYTF	TGTGCCAGCGGGGGGACAGCTAACTATGGCTACACCTTC
-	TRBD1	TRBJ1-2	TRBV29-1	CSVGRIGQGGPGYGYTF	TGCAGCGTTGGTCGAATCGGACAGGGGGGGCCGGGCTATGGCTACACCTTC
few	-	TRBJ1-1	TRBV18	CASSPFGPEAFF	TGTGCCAGCTCACCATTTGGCCCTGAAGCTTTCTTT